This entry concerns a single TCR beta chain. Antigen unknown. The data were produced by immunoSEQ multiplex PCR, yet TCRdb's version contains in-frame clones alone and is incomplete. The sample consists of 130,000 to 150,000 clones, approximately 90% of them appearing once. This record comes from a study of cytomegalovirus exposure and HLA in healthy donors. Findings and limits, study-wide: There were 150 to 200 TCR beta chains listed as cytomegalovirus-associated. In vitro data verified three CMV-associated chains as specific for CMV antigens.

Trimming took 3 bases from V and 3 from J, leaving 11 bases between them. Germline V gene sequence: CDR1 SEHNR, CDR2 FQNEAQ (reference sequence). The CDR3 sequence is 15 residues long. The rearrangement uses TRBV7-9 and TRBJ2-2, with a possible D match to TRBD1 (5 bases). The sequenced sample consisted of PBMCs. The receptor was isolated from a young man in good health and CMV-seronegative. The CDR3 protein is CASSLIDRDTGELFF. For the CDR3, the DNA is TGTGCCAGCAGCTTGATCGACAGAGACACCGGGGAGCTGTTTTTT.